The following is a T cell receptor beta chain sequence with its context. Its cognate antigen is unknown. The data were taken from a study of cytomegalovirus exposure and HLA in healthy donors. General study findings and limits: CMV serostatus was the only recorded immune exposure for donors. V- and J-gene trimming of TCR beta was linked (in a later analysis) to a missense DCLRE1C variant.

V was cut by 5 bases and J by 6 bases, with 15 bases left in between. This CDR3 is 14 amino acids long. CDR1 SGHTA and CDR2 FQGTGA come from the germline V gene. Researchers ran the PCR with 60 Vbeta and 13 Jbeta primers. Method: immunoSEQ multiplex PCR; TCRdb's copy keeps in-frame clones and lacks some. The repertoire consists of 95,000 to 110,000 clones, with 78% occurring once and the leading ten covering approximately 1.5%. This sequence joins TRBV7-3 and TRBJ2-3; D is possibly TRBD2 (5 bases). Input material: PBMCs. The clonotype was recovered from a woman in her thirties or forties in good health and CMV-seronegative. The CDR3 protein is CASSPIGGPDTQYF. The CDR3 DNA reads TGTGCCAGCAGCCCAATTGGAGGCCCGGATACGCAGTATTTT.